This T cell receptor (beta chain) was captured by sequencing in a study of cytomegalovirus exposure and HLA in healthy donors. PCR amplification relied on 60 Vbeta primers (plus 13 Jbeta primers). TCRdb's copy holds only in-frame clones and misses some; the assay was immunoSEQ multiplex PCR. The sample records 110,000 to 150,000 clones, 75% to 80% being singletons. V was clipped by 7 bases and J by 5 bases; unmatched bases: 12. The CDR3 spans 15 residues. CDR1 MNHEY and CDR2 SVGAGI come from the germline V gene. Study-wide findings and caveats: In a later analysis, TCR beta V- and J-gene trimming was associated with a missense DCLRE1C variant. Presence/absence analysis assumed near-uniform sequencing depth across donors.

A word on this clone: Antigen specificity is unknown.

Participants comprised healthy donors of bone marrow. Nominally healthy donors were sampled, though unrecorded immune exposures were likely. The receptor was derived from a woman aged 45 to 65 in good health and CMV-seronegative. The genes are TRBV6-5 and TRBJ1-1; 8 nucleotides agree with TRBD1. The sample taken for sequencing was PBMCs. This CDR3 is CASTLNSGGFTEAFF. The CDR3 nucleotides are TGTGCCAGCACCCTCAACTCAGGGGGCTTTACTGAAGCTTTCTTT.